A single sample gave rise to the 26 T cell receptor beta chains below, sequenced in a study of post-analysis software for immune sequencing data. TCR beta cDNA libraries included unique molecular identifiers. MiXCR was run by TCRdb on the PCR reads, yielding one entry per CDR3 protein. The sample consists of about 810,000 distinct CDR3 sequences, around 53% of them appearing once. Antigens of these TCRs are unknown. General study findings and limits: Four or five TRBV segments were more frequent in patients than controls; TRBV5-6, TRBV5-1 and TRBV20-1 belonged to this group.

The sequenced sample was blood. The origin of the receptors is a girl aged 5 to 17 with multiple sclerosis.

The chain has TRBV7-9 and TRBJ2-5, with 7 nucleotides matching TRBD2. The J call may be wrong; the DNA end is better matched by TRBJ2-7. The CDR3 covers 15 residues. Germline V CDR1 and CDR2: SEHNR, FQNEAQ (reference sequence). The CDR3 DNA sequence: TGTGCCAGCAGCTTCCGGGGGGTTCGGGATTCCGAGCAGTACTTC. It specifies CASSFRGVRDSEQYF.

The V and J genes are TRBV25-1 and TRBJ2-5; D is undetermined. V lost 5 bases and J lost 4, with 8 bases in between. The CDR3 is 12 amino acids. Germline CDR1 MGHDK, CDR2 SYGVNS. This CDR3 is CASSRKGETQYF. CDR3 bases: TGTGCCAGCAGTCGTAAGGGAGAGACCCAGTACTTC. The full variable domain, with the rest looked up from reference TRBV25-1 and TRBJ2-5, is EADIYQTPRYLVIGTGKKITLECSQTMGHDKMYWYQQDPGMELHLIHYSYGVNSTEKGDLSSESTVSRIRTEHFPLTLESARPSHTSQYLCASSRKGETQYFGPGTRLLVL.

This clonotype was seen only a few times. The J gene is TRBJ1-2, the V gene TRBV2; D remains ambiguous. Between the trimmed V and J ends, which lost 7 bases and 6 bases, there was a span of 15 bases. The CDR3 is 13 amino acids. The germline V gene encodes CDR1 SNHLY and CDR2 FYNNEI. The CDR3 loop reads CASTRVQNDGYTF. The CDR3 DNA reads as TGTGCCAGCACCCGAGTCCAGAACGATGGCTACACCTTC.

This chain joins TRBV10-3 and TRBJ2-7; D not resolved. This CDR3 has 13 residues. V lost 2 bases and J 3 bases, leaving 8 bases between the germline ends. Germline loops: CDR1 ENHRY, CDR2 SYGVKD. In DNA, the CDR3 is TGTGCCATCAGTGAGCCGTTGGACTACGAGCAGTACTTC. This codes for CAISEPLDYEQYF.

The rearrangement uses TRBV29-1 and TRBJ1-4; D unclear. The V end was cut by 7 bases, the J end by 3 bases, with 9 bases between. From germline, CDR1 is SQVTM and CDR2 ANQGSEA. The CDR3 length is 12 residues. The CDR3 bases are TGCAGCGGCAGGACCCCTAATGAAAAACTGTTTTTT. Its protein is CSGRTPNEKLFF.

The rearrangement links TRBV25-1 to TRBJ1-1, with 9 positions matching TRBD1. The CDR3 loop spans 14 amino acids. V shed 2 bases, J shed 4 bases, and the junction held 2 bases outside the gene matches. Germline V gene sequence: CDR1 MGHDK, CDR2 SYGVNS. In DNA, the CDR3 is TGTGCCAGCAGTGAAGGGACAGGGTTCACTGAAGCTTTCTTT. It translates to CASSEGTGFTEAFF.

J is TRBJ2-1 and V is TRBV11-2; a possible D gene is TRBD2 (7 bases). The germline V gene has CDR1 SGHAT and CDR2 FQNNGV. The CDR3 spans 15 residues. V gave up 8 bases and J gave up 7 bases, with 21 bases separating them. This chain's CDR3 is CASGLPGGGKNEQFF. In DNA form, the CDR3 reads TGTGCCAGCGGTCTACCGGGGGGCGGGAAGAATGAGCAGTTCTTC.

Turning to this clonotype: A read error may account for a junction end that differs from germline. The chain couples TRBV6-9 to TRBJ2-1; TRBD2 might be the D (6 bases). Germline V gene lookup returns CDR1 MNHGY and CDR2 SVAAGI. The CDR3 is 15 residues long. The CDR3 DNA reads TGTGCCAGCAGGAAAGGGGACTCCTCCTACAGTGAGCAGTTCTTC. Translating it yields CASRKGDSSYSEQFF.

The chain links TRBV7-9 to TRBJ2-5, with unresolved D. With the DNA end fitting TRBJ2-7 better, the J assignment may be wrong. The germline gives CDR1 SEHNR, CDR2 FQNEAQ (reference sequence). The CDR3 has 12 amino acids. CDR3 bases: TGTGCCAGCAGCCAACGACGCGGCGAGCAGTACTTC. Translating gives CASSQRRGEQYF.

This clonotype was seen more than once but under ten times. V usage is TRBV2 and J usage is TRBJ2-4, with 7 nucleotides matching TRBD1. V shed 5 bases and J 0 bases; nucleotides not matched to a gene: 4. This CDR3 is 15 amino acids long. CDR1 is SNHLY, CDR2 FYNNEI, per germline. For the CDR3, the DNA is TGTGCCAGCAGTCGGACAGGTCTAGCCAAAAACATTCAGTACTTC. This gives the protein CASSRTGLAKNIQYF.

The chain has TRBV4-2 and TRBJ2-3; 12 nucleotides line up with TRBD2. Germline loops: CDR1 LGHNA, CDR2 YNFKEQ. The CDR3 length is 17 residues. J was trimmed by 3 bases and V by 5 bases; bases with no gene match: 9. CDR3 loop: CASSSGGLAGLTDTQYF. CDR3 DNA: TGTGCCAGCAGCTCCGGGGGACTAGCGGGCCTGACAGATACGCAGTATTTT.

In regard to this clonotype: Germline and junction disagree at one end, which may indicate a read error. The rearrangement links TRBV6-2 or TRBV6-3 to TRBJ2-5; the match to TRBD2 covers 11 bases. This CDR3 region has 18 residues. Germline V gene data show CDR1 as MNHEY and CDR2 as SVGEGT. The CDR3 region is CTSSYEPPLAGGGETQYF. For the CDR3, the DNA is TGTACCAGCAGTTACGAGCCCCCCCTAGCGGGGGGAGGGGAGACCCAGTACTTC.

The sample holds a few counts of this clonotype. The chain links TRBV6-5 to TRBJ1-2, with D perhaps TRBD1 (6 bases). V lost 8 bases and J lost 3, with 13 bases in between. The germline CDR1 and CDR2 sequences are MNHEY and SVGAGI. CDR3 size: 13 residues. The CDR3 coding sequence is TGTGCCAGCGGACAGACGACCGACTATGGCTACACCTTC. Translation: CASGQTTDYGYTF.

This clonotype has just a few counts. The genes are TRBV20-1 and TRBJ2-3, with a weak D call TRBD2 (5 bases). The germline V gene has CDR1 DFQATT and CDR2 SNEGSKA (reference sequence). Trimming shortened V by 2 bases and J by 0 bases, and 6 bases separated the two germline ends. This CDR3 has 13 amino acids. CDR3 DNA sequence: TGCAGTGCTAGACTAGCAAGCACAGATACGCAGTATTTT. Protein sequence: CSARLASTDTQYF.

This CDR3 is CATSDYGGGPSSWTQYF. The CDR3, as DNA: TGTGCCACCAGTGATTACGGTGGAGGGCCCTCTTCTTGGACCCAGTACTTC. The gene calls are TRBV24-1 and TRBJ2-5, with D possibly being TRBD2 (6 bases). The CDR3 has 17 residues. The ends were cut back, 2 bases at V and 7 bases at J, with 22 bases in the middle. The germline V gene has CDR1 KGHDR and CDR2 SFDVKD.

This CDR3 is CASRGQGLQNTEAFF. CDR3 coding DNA: TGCGCCAGCAGGGGACAGGGGCTCCAAAACACTGAAGCTTTCTTT. The chain is built from TRBV5-1 and TRBJ1-1; 10 bases fit TRBD1. In germline, CDR1 is SGHRS, CDR2 YFSETQ. CDR3 size: 15 residues. V lost 5 bases and J lost 2; bases outside the gene matches: 6.

There are a few counts of this clonotype. The chain couples TRBV29-1 to TRBJ2-5, with 8 bases fitting TRBD1. Per germline, CDR1 SQVTM and CDR2 ANQGSEA. This CDR3 spans 13 amino acids. Trimming at V came to 3 bases and at J to 3 bases, leaving 3 bases not matched to a gene. CDR3 DNA sequence: TGCAGCGTTGAGAAGGACAGGGAAGAGACCCAGTACTTC. Protein: CSVEKDREETQYF.

A note on this clonotype: An end of the junction differs from the germline gene, which may be a read error. V and J are TRBV20-1 and TRBJ2-3; D unresolved. Looked up from germline, CDR1 is DFQATT and CDR2 is SNEGSKA (reference sequence). The CDR3 covers 14 residues. The CDR3 nucleotides are TGCAGTGCTAGAGATCCTGGGTTTGGAGATATGCAGTATTTT. It specifies CSARDPGFGDMQYF.

The chain joins TRBV3-1 to TRBJ2-3, with TRBD2 as a possible D gene (5 bases). The length of the CDR3 is 12 residues. V was clipped by 8 bases and J by 9 bases, with 15 bases between them. Germline CDR1 and CDR2: LGHDT and YNNKEL (reference sequence). The CDR3 is CASCRGLGTQYF. The CDR3 coding sequence is TGTGCCAGCTGCCGAGGACTGGGAACGCAGTATTTT.

The chain is built from TRBV7-3 and TRBJ2-4; D might be TRBD1 (5 bases). With 5 bases removed from V and 9 bases from J, the gap between germline ends came to 23 bases. Germline V gene data show CDR1 as SGHTA and CDR2 as FQGTGA. The CDR3 totals 16 residues. The CDR3 DNA reads as TGTGCCAGCAGCGATTCCTCCGGGCCCAGGGCCTCCATTCAGTACTTC. Protein: CASSDSSGPRASIQYF. The full variable domain, in which reference TRBV7-3 and TRBJ2-4 provide the parts outside the CDR3, is GAGVSQTPSNKVTEKGKYVELRCDPISGHTALYWYRQSLGQGPEFLIYFQGTGAADDSGLPNDRFFAVRPEGSVSTLKIQRTERGDSAVYLCASSDSSGPRASIQYFGAGTRLSVL.

This chain connects TRBV9 to TRBJ2-3, with TRBD2 identical over 9 bases. The CDR3 length is 20 residues. J was trimmed by 4 bases and V by 0 bases; bases with no gene match: 18. Per germline, CDR1 SGDLS and CDR2 YYNGEE. CDR3 nucleotides: TGTGCCAGCAGCGTAGGGCCGTTAAAGGCGGGAGGGCCGATAGCAGATACGCAGTATTTT. Translating it yields CASSVGPLKAGGPIADTQYF. The full variable domain, in which reference TRBV9 and TRBJ2-3 provide the parts outside the CDR3, is DSGVTQTPKHLITATGQRVTLRCSPRSGDLSVYWYQQSLDQGLQFLIQYYNGEERAKGNILERFSAQQFPDLHSELNLSSLELGDSALYFCASSVGPLKAGGPIADTQYFGPGTRLTVL.

This clonotype was observed a handful of times. J is TRBJ2-5 and V is TRBV6-6; 10 bases align to TRBD2. The germline gives CDR1 MNHNY, CDR2 SVGAGI (reference sequence). V dropped 0 bases and J dropped 5; count of bases not matched to a gene: 9. There are 17 residues in the CDR3. The CDR3 loop is CASSYSKRLAGEETQYF. The CDR3 DNA is TGTGCCAGCAGTTACTCGAAGAGGCTAGCGGGAGAGGAGACCCAGTACTTC.

This clonotype was observed a few times. This chain connects TRBV20-1 to TRBJ1-2; D gene unclear. The CDR3 covers 16 residues. The germline CDR1 and CDR2 sequences are DFQATT and SNEGSKA (reference sequence). Deletions cut 2 bases from V and 3 bases from J, with 19 bases between. CDR3 region: CSARPYSLEGHYGYTF. In DNA, the CDR3 is TGCAGTGCTAGACCCTACTCTCTCGAGGGCCACTATGGCTACACCTTC.

This clonotype was seen once. The CDR3 DNA reads as TGCGCCAGCAGCTGGCTCGGACTAGCGGGGGGTAATGAGCAGTTCTTC. Protein product: CASSWLGLAGGNEQFF. This chain uses TRBV5-1 with TRBJ2-1; 14 nucleotides match TRBD2. With V trimmed by 3 bases and J by 7 bases, 6 bases remained unmatched. Looked up from germline, CDR1 is SGHRS and CDR2 is YFSETQ. The CDR3 contains 16 residues.

This clonotype was detected once. The chain joins TRBV7-3 to TRBJ2-5, with 9 bases aligning to TRBD2. The DNA end is more similar to TRBJ2-7, so the J call may be wrong. Germline V gene sequence: CDR1 SGHTA, CDR2 FQGTGA. The CDR3 covers 14 residues. CDR3: CASSWSGSGGEQYF. The CDR3 nucleotides are TGTGCCAGCAGCTGGTCGGGTAGCGGGGGCGAGCAGTACTTC.

The chain couples TRBV9 to TRBJ2-1; no firm D call. The germline V gene encodes CDR1 SGDLS and CDR2 YYNGEE. This CDR3 spans 14 amino acids. The V gene lost 0 bases and the J gene lost 6 bases, with 10 bases spanning the gap. The chain's CDR3 is CASSVGSSSNEQFF. CDR3 DNA: TGTGCCAGCAGCGTAGGTAGCAGTAGCAATGAGCAGTTCTTC.